This record concerns one T cell receptor (beta chain) sequence. As yet, its antigen is unknown. The entry originates in a study of cytomegalovirus exposure and HLA in healthy donors. Use of 60 Vbeta and 13 Jbeta primers characterized the PCR. The data were produced by immunoSEQ multiplex PCR, yet TCRdb's version contains in-frame clones alone and is incomplete. The sample table includes 55,000 to 75,000 clones. Notes on the study in general: A likely sequencing artifact accounted for one observed cluster of highly shared sequence variants.

Germline-derived CDR1 and CDR2 are SGHAT and FQNNGV. V lost 1 base, J lost 0 bases, and 10 bases lay in between. The CDR3 extends over 15 amino acids. The chain recombines TRBV11-2 with TRBJ2-7; a possible D gene is TRBD2 (6 bases). Sequenced: PBMCs. The sequence derives from a male donor in good health and CMV-seronegative. DNA of the CDR3: TGTGCCAGCAGCTTAGGTGCGGGGCTCTCCTACGAGCAGTACTTC. Encoded protein: CASSLGAGLSYEQYF.